What follows are 18 T cell receptor beta chains derived from one specimen sequenced in a study of response to subunit inactivated influenza vaccine. In TCRdb, the RT-PCR reads were re-called with MiXCR into one record per CDR3 protein. The sample holds approximately 520,000 distinct CDR3 sequences; over 25% are singletons and the top ten take 1.5% to 2%. Sequencing was performed on CD4+ T cells sorted from PBMCs, taken roughly 5 days after vaccination. These receptors all stem from a man in his fifties or sixties who received an inactivated influenza vaccine.

A note on this clonotype: One end of the junction is discordant with germline, which a read error may explain. V is TRBV12-3 or TRBV12-4 and J is TRBJ2-1; a possible D gene is TRBD2 (5 bases). The CDR3 is 15 residues long. The CDR3 loop is CANSLGGGLYNEQFF. For the CDR3, the DNA is TGTGCCAACAGTTTGGGTGGCGGACTGTACAATGAGCAGTTCTTC.

The rearrangement uses TRBV7-8 and TRBJ2-7, with a tentative D call TRBD2 (5 bases). Germline assignment: CDR1 SGHVS and CDR2 FQNEAQ. The ends were cut back, 5 bases at V and 1 base at J, with 12 bases in the middle. This CDR3 contains 14 residues. The CDR3 DNA is TGTGCCAGCAGCAACGGACTGGGATCCTACGAGCAGTACTTC. Translation gives CASSNGLGSYEQYF.

The sample holds a few counts of this clonotype. V is TRBV20-1 and J is TRBJ2-3; the match to TRBD2 covers 9 bases. Germline assignment: CDR1 DFQATT and CDR2 SNEGSKA (reference sequence). The CDR3 sequence is 16 residues long. V trimming: 2 bases; J trimming: 9 bases; junction bases outside the gene matches: 15. The CDR3 loop reads CSARSRTSDSSGTQYF. The CDR3 DNA is TGCAGTGCTAGAAGTAGGACTAGCGACTCATCAGGCACGCAGTATTTT.

The chain has TRBV9 and TRBJ2-1; 12 nucleotides agree with TRBD1. The germline V gene has CDR1 SGDLS and CDR2 YYNGEE. The CDR3 length is 16 residues. V lost 0 bases to trimming and J lost 9 bases; unmatched junction nucleotides: 7. The CDR3 sequence is CASSVGGQGAQGEQFF. The CDR3 nucleotides read TGTGCCAGCAGCGTAGGGGGACAGGGGGCGCAGGGTGAGCAGTTCTTC.

The V gene is TRBV6-5, the J gene TRBJ2-2, with TRBD2 as a possible D gene (5 bases). With 0 bases removed from V and 5 bases from J, the gap between germline ends came to 10 bases. This CDR3 spans 15 amino acids. CDR1 and CDR2 from the germline V gene are MNHEY and SVGAGI. In DNA form, the CDR3 reads TGTGCCAGCAGTTACTCGTATGGAGGAACCGGGGAGCTGTTTTTT. Protein: CASSYSYGGTGELFF.

The chain is built from TRBV7-9 and TRBJ1-1; D remains ambiguous. The germline V and J ends were trimmed by 2 bases and 0 bases, with 10 bases remaining between them. The germline gives CDR1 SEHNR, CDR2 FQNEAQ (reference sequence). The CDR3 spans 15 residues. The CDR3 DNA sequence: TGTGCCAGCAGCTTATTTGAGGGTTTGAACACTGAAGCTTTCTTT. It is translated as CASSLFEGLNTEAFF.

The chain joins TRBV5-1 to TRBJ1-5; a weak D match, TRBD1 (5 bases). The V gene's germline CDR1 is SGHRS and CDR2 YFSETQ. The V end was cut by 4 bases, the J end by 6 bases, with 14 bases between. There are 14 residues in the CDR3. This CDR3 reads CASSEQGVGQPQHF. Here the CDR3 DNA reads TGCGCCAGCAGCGAACAAGGGGTGGGTCAGCCCCAGCATTTT.

V and J are TRBV20-1 and TRBJ1-2; 7 nucleotides agree with TRBD1. This CDR3 has 15 residues. In germline, CDR1 is DFQATT, CDR2 SNEGSKA (reference sequence). Trimming cost V 4 bases and J 4 bases; bases outside gene matches: 12. The CDR3 sequence: CSATDPQGGVYGYTF. DNA for the CDR3: TGCAGTGCTACCGACCCGCAGGGGGGGGTCTATGGCTACACCTTC.

The V gene is TRBV4-1, the J gene TRBJ2-7, with no clear D. Between the trimmed V and J ends, which lost 5 bases and 7 bases, there was a span of 9 bases. The CDR3 is made up of 11 amino acids. Per the germline V gene, CDR1 is MGHRA and CDR2 is YSYEKL. Here the CDR3 DNA reads TGCGCCAGCAGCTCGTCAGGAGAGCAGTACTTC. It codes for CASSSSGEQYF.

This clonotype was detected only a few times. The CDR3 loop is CAISELSGGTNTQYF. CDR3 DNA sequence: TGTGCCATCAGTGAGCTTAGCGGGGGGACAAATACGCAGTATTTT. The chain is built from TRBV10-3 and TRBJ2-3; 10 positions match TRBD2. Germline CDR1 ENHRY, CDR2 SYGVKD. The V segment lost 2 bases and the J segment 7 bases; nucleotides outside the gene matches: 6. The CDR3 is made up of 15 amino acids.

The chain joins TRBV30 to TRBJ1-1; the match to TRBD1 covers 7 bases. V trimming: 4 bases; J trimming: 1 base; junction bases outside the gene matches: 9. The CDR3 runs to 15 residues. Germline V CDR1 and CDR2: GTSNPN, SVGIG (reference sequence). This CDR3 is CAWKGQRGWNTEAFF. In DNA, the CDR3 is TGTGCCTGGAAGGGACAGAGGGGGTGGAACACTGAAGCTTTCTTT.

The CDR3 coding sequence is TGTGCCAGCAGCCAAGCTGGGGACAGCGGTTATGGCTACACCTTC. This sequence encodes CASSQAGDSGYGYTF. The V call is TRBV3-1, the J call TRBJ1-2; 7 positions agree with TRBD1. Per the germline V gene, CDR1 is LGHDT and CDR2 is YNNKEL (reference sequence). The V segment lost 1 base and the J segment 5 bases; nucleotides outside the gene matches: 7. The CDR3 consists of 15 residues. The whole variable domain, filled in from reference TRBV3-1 and TRBJ1-2, reads DTAVSQTPKYLVTQMGNDKSIKCEQNLGHDTMYWYKQDSKKFLKIMFSYNNKELIINETVPNRFSPKSPDKAHLNLHINSLELGDSAVYFCASSQAGDSGYGYTFGSGTRLTVV.

This clonotype was detected once. This sequence joins TRBV7-2 and TRBJ2-2, with 8 bases that match TRBD1. In germline, CDR1 is SGHTA, CDR2 FQGNSA. J gave up 5 bases and V 0 bases, and 2 bases lay outside the gene matches. The CDR3 runs 15 residues. The chain's CDR3 is CASSLARGQTGELFF. CDR3 DNA: TGTGCCAGCAGCTTAGCCAGGGGGCAAACCGGGGAGCTGTTTTTT.

The CDR3, as DNA: TGTGCCAGCAGCTTAGAACAAACCGGGACGCCGAACACCGGGGAGCTGTTTTTT. It is translated as CASSLEQTGTPNTGELFF. The chain couples TRBV11-2 to TRBJ2-2; perhaps D is TRBD1 or TRBD2 (5 bases each). This CDR3 comprises 18 residues. Germline lookup yields CDR1 SGHAT and CDR2 FQNNGV. V gave up 0 bases and J gave up 0 bases, with 14 bases separating them.

This clonotype showed up just a few times. This sequence joins TRBV4-3 and TRBJ2-3; 13 positions match TRBD2. The germline gives CDR1 LGHNA, CDR2 YSLEER. The trim removed 2 bases at V and 4 bases at J, leaving 6 bases unmatched. CDR3 length: 17 amino acids. CDR3 in amino acids: CASSQRLLAGGADTQYF. The DNA of the CDR3 is TGCGCCAGCAGCCAACGACTACTAGCGGGGGGGGCAGATACGCAGTATTTT.

The chain joins TRBV5-4 to TRBJ2-1; no clear D gene. The germline V and J ends were trimmed by 4 bases and 4 bases, with 12 bases remaining between them. The germline CDR1 and CDR2 sequences are SGHNT and YYREEE (reference sequence). This CDR3 spans 14 amino acids. CDR3 region: CASSTEDGYNEQFF. The CDR3 DNA reads TGTGCCAGCAGCACCGAGGACGGATACAATGAGCAGTTCTTC.

This clonotype came up a few times. The CDR3 bases are TGTGCCAGCGATTCGCCACTAAGCAAAAACATTCAGTACTTC. Its protein product is CASDSPLSKNIQYF. The chain combines TRBV28 with TRBJ2-4; D unresolved. Trimming cost V 8 bases and J 3 bases, with 14 bases left between them. This CDR3 is 14 amino acids long. The germline V gene encodes CDR1 MDHEN and CDR2 SYDVKM.

This clonotype showed up just a few times. This chain joins TRBV11-2 and TRBJ1-6; D remains unclear. Trimming stripped 0 bases from V and 10 bases from J, with 13 bases between. The length of the CDR3 is 15 residues. CDR1 SGHAT and CDR2 FQNNGV come from the germline V gene. CDR3 amino acids: CASSLDTRGGSPLHF. In DNA form, the CDR3 reads TGTGCCAGCAGCTTAGATACCCGGGGTGGATCACCCCTCCACTTT.